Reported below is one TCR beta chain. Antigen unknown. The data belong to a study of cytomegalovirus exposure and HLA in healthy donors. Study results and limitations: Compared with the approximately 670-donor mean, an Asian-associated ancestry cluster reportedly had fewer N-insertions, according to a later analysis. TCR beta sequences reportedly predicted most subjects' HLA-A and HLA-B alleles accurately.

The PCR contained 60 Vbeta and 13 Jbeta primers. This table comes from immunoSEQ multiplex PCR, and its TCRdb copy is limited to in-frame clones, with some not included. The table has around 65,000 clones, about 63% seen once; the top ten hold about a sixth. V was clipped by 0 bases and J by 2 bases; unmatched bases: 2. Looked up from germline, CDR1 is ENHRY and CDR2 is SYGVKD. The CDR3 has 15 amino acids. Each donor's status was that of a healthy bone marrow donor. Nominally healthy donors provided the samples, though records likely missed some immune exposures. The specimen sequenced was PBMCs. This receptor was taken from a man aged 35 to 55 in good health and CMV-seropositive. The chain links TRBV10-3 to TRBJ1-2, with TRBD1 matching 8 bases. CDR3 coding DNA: TGTGCCATCAGTGAGTCCCGGGACAGGAACTATGGCTACACCTTC. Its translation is CAISESRDRNYGYTF.